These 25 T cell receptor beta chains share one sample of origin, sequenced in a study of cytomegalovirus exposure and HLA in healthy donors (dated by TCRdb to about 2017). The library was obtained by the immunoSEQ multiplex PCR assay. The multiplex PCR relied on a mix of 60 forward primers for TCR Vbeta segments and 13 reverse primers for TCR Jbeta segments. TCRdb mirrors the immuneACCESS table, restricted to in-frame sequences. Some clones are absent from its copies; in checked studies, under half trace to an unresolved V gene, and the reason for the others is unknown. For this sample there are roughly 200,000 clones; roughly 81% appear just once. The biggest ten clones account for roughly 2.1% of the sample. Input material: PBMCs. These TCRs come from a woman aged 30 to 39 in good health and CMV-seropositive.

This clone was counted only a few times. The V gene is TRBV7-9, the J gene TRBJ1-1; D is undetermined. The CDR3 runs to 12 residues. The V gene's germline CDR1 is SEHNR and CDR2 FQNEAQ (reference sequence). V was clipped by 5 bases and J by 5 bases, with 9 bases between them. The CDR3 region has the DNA TGTGCCAGCAGCCCCACCGGGACTGAAGCTTTCTTT. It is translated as CASSPTGTEAFF.

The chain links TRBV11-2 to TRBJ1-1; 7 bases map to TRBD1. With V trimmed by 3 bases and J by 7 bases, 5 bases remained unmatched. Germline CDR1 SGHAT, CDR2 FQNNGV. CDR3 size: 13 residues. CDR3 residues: CASSFRDRLEAFF. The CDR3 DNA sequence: TGTGCCAGCAGCTTCCGGGACAGACTTGAAGCTTTCTTT.

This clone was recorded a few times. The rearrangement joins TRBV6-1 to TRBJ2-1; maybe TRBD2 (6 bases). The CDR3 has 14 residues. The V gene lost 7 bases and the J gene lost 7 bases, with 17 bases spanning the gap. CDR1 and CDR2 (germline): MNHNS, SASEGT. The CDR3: CASTGDSASNEQFF. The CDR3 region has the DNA TGTGCCAGCACGGGGGACTCCGCTAGTAATGAGCAGTTCTTC.

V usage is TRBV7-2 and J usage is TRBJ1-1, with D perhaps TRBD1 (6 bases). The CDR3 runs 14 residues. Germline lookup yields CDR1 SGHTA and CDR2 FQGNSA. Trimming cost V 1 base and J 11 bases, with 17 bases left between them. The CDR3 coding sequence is TGTGCCAGCAGCTTAGTCTCCCCACAGGGAGAGGCTTTCTTT. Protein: CASSLVSPQGEAFF.

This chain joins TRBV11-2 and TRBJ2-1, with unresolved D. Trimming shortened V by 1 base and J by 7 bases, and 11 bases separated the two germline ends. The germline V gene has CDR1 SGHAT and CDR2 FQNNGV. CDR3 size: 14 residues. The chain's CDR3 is CASSLGQTWNEQFF. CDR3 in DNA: TGTGCCAGCAGCTTAGGTCAGACTTGGAATGAGCAGTTCTTC.

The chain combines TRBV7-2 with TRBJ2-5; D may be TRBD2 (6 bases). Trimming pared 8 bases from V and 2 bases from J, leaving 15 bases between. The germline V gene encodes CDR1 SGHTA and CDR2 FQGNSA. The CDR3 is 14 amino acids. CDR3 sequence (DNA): TGTGCCAGCGCCCCGGGCGGGACTCAAGAGACCCAGTACTTC. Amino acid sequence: CASAPGGTQETQYF.

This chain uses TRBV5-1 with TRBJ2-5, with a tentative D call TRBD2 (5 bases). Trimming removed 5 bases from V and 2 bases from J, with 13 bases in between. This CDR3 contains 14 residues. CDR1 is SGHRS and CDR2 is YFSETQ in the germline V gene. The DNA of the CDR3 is TGCGCCAGCAGGGTGGACTCGACTCAAGAGACCCAGTACTTC. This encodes CASRVDSTQETQYF. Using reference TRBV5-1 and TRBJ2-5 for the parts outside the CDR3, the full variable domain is KAGVTQTPRYLIKTRGQQVTLSCSPISGHRSVSWYQQTPGQGLQFLFEYFSETQRNKGNFPGRFSGRQFSNSRSEMNVSTLELGDSALYLCASRVDSTQETQYFGPGTRLLVL.

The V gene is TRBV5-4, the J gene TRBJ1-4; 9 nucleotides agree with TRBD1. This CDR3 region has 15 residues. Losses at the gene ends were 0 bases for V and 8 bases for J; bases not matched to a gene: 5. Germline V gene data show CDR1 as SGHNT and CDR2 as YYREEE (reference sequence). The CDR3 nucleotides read TGTGCCAGCAGCTTGGCCGGACAGGGGTCGGAAAAACTGTTTTTT. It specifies CASSLAGQGSEKLFF.

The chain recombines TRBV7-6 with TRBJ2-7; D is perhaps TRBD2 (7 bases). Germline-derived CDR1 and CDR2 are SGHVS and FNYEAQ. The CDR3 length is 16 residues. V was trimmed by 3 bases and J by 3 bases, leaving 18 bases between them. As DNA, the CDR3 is TGTGCCAGCAGCTTGGGAGGGGACAACCTTCTCTACGAGCAGTACTTC. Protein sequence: CASSLGGDNLLYEQYF.

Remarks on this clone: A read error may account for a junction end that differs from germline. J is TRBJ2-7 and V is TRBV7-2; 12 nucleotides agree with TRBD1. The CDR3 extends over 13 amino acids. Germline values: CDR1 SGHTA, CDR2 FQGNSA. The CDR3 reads CASSLRGQGASAF. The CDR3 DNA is TGTGCCAGCAGCTTAAGGGGACAGGGGGCTTCTGCCTTC. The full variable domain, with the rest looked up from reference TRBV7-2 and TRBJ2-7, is GAGVSQSPSNKVTEKGKDVELRCDPISGHTALYWYRQSLGQGLEFLIYFQGNSAPDKSGLPSDRFSAERTGGSVSTLTIQRTQQEDSAVYLCASSLRGQGASAFGPGTRLTVT.

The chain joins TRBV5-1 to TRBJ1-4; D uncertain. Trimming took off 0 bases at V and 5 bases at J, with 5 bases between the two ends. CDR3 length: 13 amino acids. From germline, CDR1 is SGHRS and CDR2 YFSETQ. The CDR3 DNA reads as TGCGCCAGCAGCTTGGATCAGAATGAAAAACTGTTTTTT. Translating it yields CASSLDQNEKLFF.

CDR3 region: CSVDRGTYGYTF. For the CDR3, the DNA is TGCAGCGTTGATCGGGGGACGTATGGCTACACCTTC. The chain is built from TRBV29-1 and TRBJ1-2, with TRBD1 as a possible D gene (5 bases). The germline V gene encodes CDR1 SQVTM and CDR2 ANQGSEA. CDR3 length: 12 residues. Trimming took 3 bases from V and 5 from J, leaving 10 bases between them.

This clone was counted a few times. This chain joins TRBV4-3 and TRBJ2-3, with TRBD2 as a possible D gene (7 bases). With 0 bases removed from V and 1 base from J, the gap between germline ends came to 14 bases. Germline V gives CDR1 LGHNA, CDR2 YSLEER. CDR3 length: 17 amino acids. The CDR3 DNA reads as TGCGCCAGCAGCCAAGATCACGCGGGGGCGGGCACAGATACGCAGTATTTT. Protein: CASSQDHAGAGTDTQYF.

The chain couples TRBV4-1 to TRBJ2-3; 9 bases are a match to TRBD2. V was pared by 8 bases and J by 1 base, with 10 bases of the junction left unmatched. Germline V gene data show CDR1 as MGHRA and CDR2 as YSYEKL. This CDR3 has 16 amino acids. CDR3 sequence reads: CASRLGAGGGTDTQYF. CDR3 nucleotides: TGCGCCAGCCGCTTGGGAGCGGGAGGCGGCACAGATACGCAGTATTTT.

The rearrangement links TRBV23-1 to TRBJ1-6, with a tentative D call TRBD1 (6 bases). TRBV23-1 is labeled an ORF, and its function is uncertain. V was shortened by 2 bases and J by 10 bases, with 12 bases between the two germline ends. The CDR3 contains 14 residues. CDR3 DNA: TGCGCCAGCAGTCAAGGACAGCAGGACTCACCCCTCCACTTT. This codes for CASSQGQQDSPLHF.

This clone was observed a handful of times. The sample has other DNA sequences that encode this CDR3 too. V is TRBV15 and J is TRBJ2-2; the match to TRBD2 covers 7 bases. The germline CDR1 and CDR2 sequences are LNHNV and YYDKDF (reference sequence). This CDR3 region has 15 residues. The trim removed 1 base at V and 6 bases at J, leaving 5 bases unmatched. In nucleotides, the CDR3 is TGTGCCACCAGCAGAGGTGGGCGGGGGTCCGGGGAGCTGTTTTTT. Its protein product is CATSRGGRGSGELFF.

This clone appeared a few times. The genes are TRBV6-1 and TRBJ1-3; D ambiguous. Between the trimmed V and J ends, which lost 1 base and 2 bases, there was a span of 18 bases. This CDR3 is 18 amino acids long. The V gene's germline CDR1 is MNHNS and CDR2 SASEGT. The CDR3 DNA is TGTGCCAGCAGTGAAGAAGGACCGGGGAGCTGGCCTGGAAACACCATATATTTT. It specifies CASSEEGPGSWPGNTIYF.

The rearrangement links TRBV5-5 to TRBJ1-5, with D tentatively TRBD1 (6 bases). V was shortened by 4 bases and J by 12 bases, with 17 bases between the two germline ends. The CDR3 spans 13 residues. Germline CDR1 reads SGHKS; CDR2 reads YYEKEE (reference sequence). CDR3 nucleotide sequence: TGTGCCAGCAGCGAAAAAACAGGGACAAGCCAGCATTTT. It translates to CASSEKTGTSQHF.

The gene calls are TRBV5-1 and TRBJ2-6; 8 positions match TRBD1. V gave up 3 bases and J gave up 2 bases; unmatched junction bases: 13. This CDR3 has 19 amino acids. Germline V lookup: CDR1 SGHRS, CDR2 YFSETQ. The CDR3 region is CASSSLPPAQGAGANVLTF. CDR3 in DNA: TGCGCCAGCAGCTCACTACCCCCGGCACAGGGGGCTGGGGCCAACGTCCTGACTTTC. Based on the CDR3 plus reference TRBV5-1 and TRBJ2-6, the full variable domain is KAGVTQTPRYLIKTRGQQVTLSCSPISGHRSVSWYQQTPGQGLQFLFEYFSETQRNKGNFPGRFSGRQFSNSRSEMNVSTLELGDSALYLCASSSLPPAQGAGANVLTFGAGSRLTVL.

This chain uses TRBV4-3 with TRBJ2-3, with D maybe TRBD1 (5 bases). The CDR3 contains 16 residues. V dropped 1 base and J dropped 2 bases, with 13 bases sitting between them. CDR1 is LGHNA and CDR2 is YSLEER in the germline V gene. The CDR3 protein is CASSQGWVQDTDTQYF. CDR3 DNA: TGCGCCAGCAGCCAAGGTTGGGTACAGGACACAGATACGCAGTATTTT.

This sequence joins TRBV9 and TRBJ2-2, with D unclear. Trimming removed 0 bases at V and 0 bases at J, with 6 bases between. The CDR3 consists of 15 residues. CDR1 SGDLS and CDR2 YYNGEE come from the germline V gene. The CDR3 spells CASSVAGSNTGELFF. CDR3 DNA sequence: TGTGCCAGCAGCGTAGCGGGTTCGAACACCGGGGAGCTGTTTTTT.

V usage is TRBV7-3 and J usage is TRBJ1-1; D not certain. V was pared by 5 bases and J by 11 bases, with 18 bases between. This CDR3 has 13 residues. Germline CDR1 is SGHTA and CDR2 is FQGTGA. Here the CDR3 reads CASSLRSVGRAFF. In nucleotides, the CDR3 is TGTGCCAGCAGCCTCCGGTCCGTCGGGAGGGCTTTCTTT.

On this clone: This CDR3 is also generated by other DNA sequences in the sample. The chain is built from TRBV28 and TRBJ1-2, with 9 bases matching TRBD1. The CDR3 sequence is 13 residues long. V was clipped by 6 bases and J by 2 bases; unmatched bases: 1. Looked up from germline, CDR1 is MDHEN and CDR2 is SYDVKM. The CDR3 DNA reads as TGTGCCAGCAGGGGGACAGGGAACTATGGCTACACCTTC. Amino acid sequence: CASRGTGNYGYTF.

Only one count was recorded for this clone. The CDR3 loop is CASSPTGVVGEAFF. The CDR3 DNA reads TGTGCCAGTAGTCCGACAGGGGTAGTCGGTGAAGCTTTCTTT. V is TRBV19 and J is TRBJ1-1, with 8 bases lining up with TRBD1. Germline CDR1 and CDR2: LNHDA and SQIVND (reference sequence). With V trimmed by 5 bases and J by 7 bases, 9 bases remained unmatched. This CDR3 contains 14 residues.

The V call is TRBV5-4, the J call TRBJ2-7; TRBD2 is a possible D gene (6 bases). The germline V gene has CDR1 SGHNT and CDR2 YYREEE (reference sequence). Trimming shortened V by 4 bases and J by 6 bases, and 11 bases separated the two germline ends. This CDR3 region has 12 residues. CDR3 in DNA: TGTGCCAGCAGCCCAGCGGGTAGCGAGCAGTACTTC. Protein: CASSPAGSEQYF.